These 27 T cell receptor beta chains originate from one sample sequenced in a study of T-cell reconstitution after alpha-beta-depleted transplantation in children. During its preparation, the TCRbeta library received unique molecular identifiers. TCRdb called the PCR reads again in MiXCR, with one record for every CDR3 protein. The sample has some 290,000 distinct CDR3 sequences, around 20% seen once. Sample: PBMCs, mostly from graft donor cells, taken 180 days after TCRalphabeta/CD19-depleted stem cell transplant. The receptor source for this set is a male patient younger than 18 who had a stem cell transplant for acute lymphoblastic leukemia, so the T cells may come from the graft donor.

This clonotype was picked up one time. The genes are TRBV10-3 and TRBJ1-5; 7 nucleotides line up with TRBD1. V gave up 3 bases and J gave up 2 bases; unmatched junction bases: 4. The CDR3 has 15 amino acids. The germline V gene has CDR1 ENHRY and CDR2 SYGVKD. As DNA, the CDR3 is TGTGCCATCAGTGACCGAGGGGGCGGCAATCAGCCCCAGCATTTT. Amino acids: CAISDRGGGNQPQHF.

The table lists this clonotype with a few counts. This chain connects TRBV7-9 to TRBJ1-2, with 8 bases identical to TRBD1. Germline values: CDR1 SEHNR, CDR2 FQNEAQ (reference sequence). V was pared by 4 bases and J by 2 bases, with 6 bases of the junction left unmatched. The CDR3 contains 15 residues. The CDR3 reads CASSYDRGGNYGYTF. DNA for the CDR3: TGTGCCAGCAGCTATGACAGGGGAGGGAACTATGGCTACACCTTC.

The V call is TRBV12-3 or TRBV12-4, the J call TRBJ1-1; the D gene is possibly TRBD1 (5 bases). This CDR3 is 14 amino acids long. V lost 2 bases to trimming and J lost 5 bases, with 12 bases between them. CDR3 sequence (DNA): TGTGCCAGCAGTTTATCACAGGTGGGGACTGAAGCTTTCTTT. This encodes CASSLSQVGTEAFF.

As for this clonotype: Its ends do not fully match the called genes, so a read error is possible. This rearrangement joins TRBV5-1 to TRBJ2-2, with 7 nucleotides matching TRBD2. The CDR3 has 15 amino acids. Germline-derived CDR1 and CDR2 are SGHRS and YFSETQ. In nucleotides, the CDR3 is TGCGCCAGCAGCCCCCTGGGCGGGAGCACCGGGGAGCTGCTTTTT. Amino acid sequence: CASSPLGGSTGELLF. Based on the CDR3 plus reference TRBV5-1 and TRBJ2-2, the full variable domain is KAGVTQTPRYLIKTRGQQVTLSCSPISGHRSVSWYQQTPGQGLQFLFEYFSETQRNKGNFPGRFSGRQFSNSRSEMNVSTLELGDSALYLCASSPLGGSTGELLFGEGSRLTVL.

The CDR3 protein is CASSSRVTDTQYF. DNA for the CDR3: TGTGCCAGCAGCTCCAGGGTAACAGATACGCAGTATTTT. The rearrangement links TRBV7-3 to TRBJ2-3, with D possibly TRBD1 on 5 matching bases. Trimming stripped 4 bases from V and 3 bases from J, with 8 bases between. CDR3 size: 13 residues. Germline lookup yields CDR1 SGHTA and CDR2 FQGTGA.

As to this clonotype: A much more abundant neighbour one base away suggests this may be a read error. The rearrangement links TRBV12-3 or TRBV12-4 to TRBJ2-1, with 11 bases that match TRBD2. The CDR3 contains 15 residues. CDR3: CASSPLAGVYNEQSF. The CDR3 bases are TGTGCCAGCAGTCCACTAGCGGGAGTGTACAATGAGCAGTCCTTC.

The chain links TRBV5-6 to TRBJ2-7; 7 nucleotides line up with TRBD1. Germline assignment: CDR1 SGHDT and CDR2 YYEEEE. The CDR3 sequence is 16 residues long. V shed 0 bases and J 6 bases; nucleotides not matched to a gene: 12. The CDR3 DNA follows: TGTGCCAGCAGCTTGGTAGGGGGCAGTTTAAGGGGCGAGCAGTACTTC. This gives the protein CASSLVGGSLRGEQYF.

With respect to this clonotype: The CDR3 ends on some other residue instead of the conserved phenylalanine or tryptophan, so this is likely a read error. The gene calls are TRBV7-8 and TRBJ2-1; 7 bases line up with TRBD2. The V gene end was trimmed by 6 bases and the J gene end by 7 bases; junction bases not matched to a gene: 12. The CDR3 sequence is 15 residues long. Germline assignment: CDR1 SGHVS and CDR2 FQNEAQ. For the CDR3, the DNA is TGTGCCAGCAGTTCCCCGCTCCGCGGGAGAAATGAGCAGTTCTTA. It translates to CASSSPLRGRNEQFL.

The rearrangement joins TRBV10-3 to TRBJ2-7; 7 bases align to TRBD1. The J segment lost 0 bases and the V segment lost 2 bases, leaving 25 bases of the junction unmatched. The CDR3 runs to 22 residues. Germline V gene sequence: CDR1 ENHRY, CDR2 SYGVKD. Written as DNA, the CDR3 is TGTGCCATCAGTGAGACCGGGACAGCGTTCACCCGCTCCCCTTCTCTCTCCTACGAGCAGTACTTC. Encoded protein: CAISETGTAFTRSPSLSYEQYF.

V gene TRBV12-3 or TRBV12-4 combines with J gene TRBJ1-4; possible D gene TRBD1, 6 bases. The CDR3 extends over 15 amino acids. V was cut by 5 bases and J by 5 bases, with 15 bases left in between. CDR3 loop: CASSPRTALNEKLFF. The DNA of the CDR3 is TGTGCCAGCAGTCCCAGGACAGCACTAAATGAAAAACTGTTTTTT.

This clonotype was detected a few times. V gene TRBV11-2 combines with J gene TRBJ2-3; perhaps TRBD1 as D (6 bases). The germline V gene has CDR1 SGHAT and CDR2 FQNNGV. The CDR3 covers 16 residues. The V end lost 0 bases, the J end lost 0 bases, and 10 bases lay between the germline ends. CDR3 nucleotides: TGTGCCAGCAGCTTAGATCCGCAGGGGAGCACAGATACGCAGTATTTT. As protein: CASSLDPQGSTDTQYF.

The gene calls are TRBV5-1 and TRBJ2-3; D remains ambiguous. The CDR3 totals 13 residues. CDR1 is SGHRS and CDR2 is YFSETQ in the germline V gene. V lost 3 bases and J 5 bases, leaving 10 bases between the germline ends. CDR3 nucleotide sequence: TGCGCCAGCAGCTACGAACCCGGAGATACGCAGTATTTT. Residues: CASSYEPGDTQYF. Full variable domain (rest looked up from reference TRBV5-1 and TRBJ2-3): KAGVTQTPRYLIKTRGQQVTLSCSPISGHRSVSWYQQTPGQGLQFLFEYFSETQRNKGNFPGRFSGRQFSNSRSEMNVSTLELGDSALYLCASSYEPGDTQYFGPGTRLTVL.

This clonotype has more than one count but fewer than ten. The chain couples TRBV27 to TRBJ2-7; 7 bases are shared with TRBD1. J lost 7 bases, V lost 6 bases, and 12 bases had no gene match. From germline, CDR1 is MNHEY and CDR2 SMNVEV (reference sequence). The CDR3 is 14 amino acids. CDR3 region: CASSPGTVELEQYF. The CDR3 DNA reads TGTGCCAGCAGCCCCGGGACAGTGGAACTTGAGCAGTACTTC.

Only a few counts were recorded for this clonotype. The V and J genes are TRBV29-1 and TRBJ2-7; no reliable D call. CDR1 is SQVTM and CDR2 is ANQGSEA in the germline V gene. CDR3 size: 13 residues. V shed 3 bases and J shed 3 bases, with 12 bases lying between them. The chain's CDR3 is CSVESSAGYEQYF. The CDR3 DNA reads TGCAGCGTTGAGTCCTCGGCCGGCTACGAGCAGTACTTC.

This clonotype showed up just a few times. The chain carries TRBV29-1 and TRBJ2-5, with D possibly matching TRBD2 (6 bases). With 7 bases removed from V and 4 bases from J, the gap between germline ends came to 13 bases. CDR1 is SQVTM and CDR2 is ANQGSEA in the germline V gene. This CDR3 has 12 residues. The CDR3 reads CSADGGVETQYF. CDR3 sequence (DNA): TGCAGCGCCGACGGCGGGGTAGAGACCCAGTACTTC.

CDR3 nucleotide sequence: TGTGCCAGCAGTGTCTCTAGCGGGAGGTCCTACGAGCAGTACTTC. Translation: CASSVSSGRSYEQYF. The V call is TRBV25-1, the J call TRBJ2-7, with TRBD2 matching 11 bases. The CDR3 length is 15 residues. The V gene end was trimmed by 4 bases and the J gene end by 1 base; junction bases not matched to a gene: 3. The germline gives CDR1 MGHDK, CDR2 SYGVNS.

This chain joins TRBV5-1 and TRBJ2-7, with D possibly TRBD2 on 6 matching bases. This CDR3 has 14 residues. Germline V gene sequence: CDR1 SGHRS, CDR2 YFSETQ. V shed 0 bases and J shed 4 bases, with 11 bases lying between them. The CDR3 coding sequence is TGCGCCAGCAGCTTGGTATTAGCGGAATACGAGCAGTACTTC. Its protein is CASSLVLAEYEQYF.

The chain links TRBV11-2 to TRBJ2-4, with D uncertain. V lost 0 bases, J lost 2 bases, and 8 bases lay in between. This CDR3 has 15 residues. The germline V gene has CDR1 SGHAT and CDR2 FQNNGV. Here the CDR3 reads CASSLDVAPKNIQYF. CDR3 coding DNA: TGTGCCAGCAGCTTAGACGTAGCACCCAAAAACATTCAGTACTTC.

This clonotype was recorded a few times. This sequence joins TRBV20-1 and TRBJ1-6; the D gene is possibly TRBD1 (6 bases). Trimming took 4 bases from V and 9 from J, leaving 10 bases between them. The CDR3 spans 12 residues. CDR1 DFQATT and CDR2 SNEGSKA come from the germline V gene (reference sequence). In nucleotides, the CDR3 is TGCAGTGCTATTGGACAGCTTTCACCCCTCCACTTT. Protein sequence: CSAIGQLSPLHF.

The CDR3 DNA reads as TGTGCCAGCAGCCAAGAGACAGGTGCCCGATCCTACGAGCAGTACTTC. It yields the protein CASSQETGARSYEQYF. The chain joins TRBV14 to TRBJ2-7; maybe TRBD1 (6 bases). Germline V gives CDR1 SGHDN, CDR2 FVKESK. Between the trimmed V and J ends, which lost 0 bases and 1 base, there was a span of 13 bases. This CDR3 has 16 amino acids.

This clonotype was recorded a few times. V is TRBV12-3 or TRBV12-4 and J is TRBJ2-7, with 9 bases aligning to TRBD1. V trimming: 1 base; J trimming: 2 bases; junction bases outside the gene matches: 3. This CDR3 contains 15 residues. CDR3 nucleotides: TGTGCCAGCAGTTTAGACAGGGGGCGACCCTACGAGCAGTACTTC. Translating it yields CASSLDRGRPYEQYF.

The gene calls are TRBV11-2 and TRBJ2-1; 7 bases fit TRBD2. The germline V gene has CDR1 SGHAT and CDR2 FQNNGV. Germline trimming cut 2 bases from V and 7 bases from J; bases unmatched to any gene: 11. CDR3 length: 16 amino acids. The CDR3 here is CASSLSGGSVGNEQFF. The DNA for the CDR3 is TGTGCCAGCAGCTTATCTGGCGGGAGCGTGGGGAATGAGCAGTTCTTC.

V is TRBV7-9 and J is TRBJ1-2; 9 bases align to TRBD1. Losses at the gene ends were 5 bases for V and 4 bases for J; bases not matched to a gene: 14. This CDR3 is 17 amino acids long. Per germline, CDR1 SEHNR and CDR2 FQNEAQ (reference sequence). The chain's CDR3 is CASSPRPGTGIGYGYTF. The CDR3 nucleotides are TGTGCCAGCAGCCCCCGTCCCGGGACAGGGATCGGCTATGGCTACACCTTC.

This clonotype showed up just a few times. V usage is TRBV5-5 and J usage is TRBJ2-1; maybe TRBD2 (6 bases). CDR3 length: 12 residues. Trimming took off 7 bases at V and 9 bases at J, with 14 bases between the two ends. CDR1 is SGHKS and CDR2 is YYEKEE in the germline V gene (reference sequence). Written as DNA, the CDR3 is TGTGCCAGCCGTCGTAGCGGTTCTGAGCAGTTCTTC. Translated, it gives CASRRSGSEQFF.

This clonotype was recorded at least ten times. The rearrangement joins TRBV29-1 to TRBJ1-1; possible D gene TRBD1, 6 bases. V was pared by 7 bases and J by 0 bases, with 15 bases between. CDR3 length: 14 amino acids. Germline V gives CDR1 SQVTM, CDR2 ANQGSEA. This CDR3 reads CSAPRGPMNTEAFF. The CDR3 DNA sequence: TGCAGCGCCCCACGGGGGCCTATGAACACTGAAGCTTTCTTT.

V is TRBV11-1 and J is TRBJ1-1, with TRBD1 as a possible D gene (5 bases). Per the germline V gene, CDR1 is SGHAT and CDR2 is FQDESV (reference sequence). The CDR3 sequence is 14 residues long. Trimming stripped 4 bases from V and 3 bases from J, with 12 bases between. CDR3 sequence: CASSYAGAYTEAFF. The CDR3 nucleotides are TGTGCCAGCAGCTATGCCGGGGCCTACACTGAAGCTTTCTTT.

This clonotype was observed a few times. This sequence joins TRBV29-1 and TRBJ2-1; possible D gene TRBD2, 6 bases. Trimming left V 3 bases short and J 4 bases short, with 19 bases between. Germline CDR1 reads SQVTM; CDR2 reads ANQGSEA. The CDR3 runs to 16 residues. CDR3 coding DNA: TGCAGCGTTGAGGGCGAAGCGGGTGGTAGGTACAATGAGCAGTTCTTC. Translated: CSVEGEAGGRYNEQFF.